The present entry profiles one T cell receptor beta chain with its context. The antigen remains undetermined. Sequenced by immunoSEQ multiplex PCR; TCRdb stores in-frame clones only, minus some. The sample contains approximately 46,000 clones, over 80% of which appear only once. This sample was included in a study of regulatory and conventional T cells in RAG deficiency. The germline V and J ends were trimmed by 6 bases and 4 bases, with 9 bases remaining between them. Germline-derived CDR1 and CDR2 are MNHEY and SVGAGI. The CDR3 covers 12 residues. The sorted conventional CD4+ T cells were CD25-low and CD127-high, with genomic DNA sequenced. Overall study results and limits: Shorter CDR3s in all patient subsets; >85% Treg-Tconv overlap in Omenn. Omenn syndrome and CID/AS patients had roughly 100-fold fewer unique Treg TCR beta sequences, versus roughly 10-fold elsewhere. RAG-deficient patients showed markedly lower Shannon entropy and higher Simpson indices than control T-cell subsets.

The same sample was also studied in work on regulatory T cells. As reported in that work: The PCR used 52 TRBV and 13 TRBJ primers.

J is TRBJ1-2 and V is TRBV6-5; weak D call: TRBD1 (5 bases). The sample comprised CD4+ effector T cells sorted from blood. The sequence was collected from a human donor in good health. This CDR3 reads CASRGQVYGYTF. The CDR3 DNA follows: TGTGCCAGCAGGGGGCAGGTCTATGGCTACACCTTC.